This T cell receptor beta chain derives from a study of beta chain features in type 1 diabetes. Overall study findings and caveats: Shortening that was moderate but significant affected the TCRB CDR3s of Type 1 diabetes patients in all four CD4+ subsets.

With regard to this clone: Its antigen is currently unknown. The same CDR3 arises from other DNA sequences in this sample as well.

CDR1 SQVTM and CDR2 ANQGSEA come from the germline V gene. Trimming stripped 4 bases from V and 6 bases from J, with 10 bases between. CDR3 size: 12 residues. The investigators reverse transcribed all of the isolated RNA, so they sequenced expressed TCRB transcripts. The average read count of naive, central memory and regulatory T cell samples was approximately 3.5 million. Clones were read by immunoSEQ multiplex PCR, and TCRdb kept only the in-frame ones, dropping some. The data contain approximately 150,000 clones, approximately 62% of them singletons. The chain is built from TRBV29-1 and TRBJ1-5, with D perhaps matching TRBD1 (5 bases). This clonotype was sampled from a man aged 25 to 40 with type 1 diabetes. Sequencing was performed on naive CD4+ T cells from blood. The CDR3 loop is CSVAGLGQPQHF. The CDR3 nucleotides read TGCAGCGTTGCAGGGTTGGGTCAGCCCCAGCATTTT.